This TCR beta chain is from a study of CD4 and CD8 cells across lung adenocarcinoma regions. TCRdb reanalysed the PCR reads using MiXCR and keeps one entry per CDR3 protein. The sample carries 7,500 to 8,500 distinct CDR3 sequences, less than 55% recorded once. Comment on this clonotype: A read error may account for a junction end that differs from germline.

Sequencing was carried out using CD4+ T cells from the margin of a lung tumor. The receptor comes from a male donor with lung adenocarcinoma. The CD4 and CD8 labels of this study may be unreliable.

For the CDR3, the DNA is TGTGCCAGCAGTCCTGCCTCGGGGCAGCGAGCGAAAAACATGCAGTACTTT. Encoded protein: CASSPASGQRAKNMQYF. The chain joins TRBV27 to TRBJ2-3; D may be TRBD1 or TRBD2 (5 bases each). CDR3 length: 17 residues. CDR1 and CDR2 (germline): MNHEY, SMNVEV (reference sequence).